Listed below are T cell receptor beta chains from one sample, sequenced in a study of beta chain features in type 1 diabetes. The method was immunoSEQ multiplex PCR; TCRdb's version includes in-frame clones alone and lacks a portion of them. This sample has 300,000 to 400,000 clones, with roughly 8.8% found just once. Material: central memory CD4+ T cells from blood. The receptors were gathered from a man aged 25 to 40 with type 1 diabetes. CDR3s include the opening cysteine and the closing phenylalanine or tryptophan. Each record gives: J gene, D gene, clone size, V gene, CDR3 protein, CDR3 DNA. A D gene is named only where the DNA matches it firmly. The size entry is marked missing in some rows and otherwise reads once, few, many or a size class.

>TRBJ1-3|-|few|TRBV2
CASSEPNSGNTIYF
TGTGCCAGCAGTGAACCCAATTCTGGAAACACCATATATTTT
>TRBJ2-1|-|-|TRBV5-6
CASSFMRDPYNEQFF
TGTGCCAGCAGCTTTATGAGGGATCCCTACAATGAGCAGTTCTTC
>TRBJ2-7|TRBD1|few|TRBV27
CASSRDRETYEQYF
TGTGCCAGCTCCCGGGACAGGGAAACCTACGAGCAGTACTTC
>TRBJ1-5|TRBD1|-|TRBV5-1
CASRLTGDSNQPQHF
TGCGCCAGCAGACTGACAGGGGATAGCAATCAGCCCCAGCATTTT
>TRBJ1-1|-|-|TRBV15
CATSLPGNTEAFF
TGTGCCACCAGCTTACCGGGAAACACTGAAGCTTTCTTT
>TRBJ2-3|-|few|TRBV30
CAWGPFLTDTQYF
TGTGCCTGGGGTCCATTTTTAACAGATACGCAGTATTTT
>TRBJ1-2|-|few|TRBV7-2
CASSLGPQGYGYTF
TGTGCCAGCAGCTTAGGCCCCCAGGGCTATGGCTACACCTTC
>TRBJ1-5|-|-|TRBV7-2
CASSLVGDQPQHF
TGTGCCAGCAGCTTAGTGGGCGATCAGCCCCAGCATTTT
>TRBJ2-5|TRBD2|-|TRBV5-1
CASSLSRGEETQYF
TGCGCCAGCAGCTTATCGCGGGGGGAAGAGACCCAGTACTTC
>TRBJ1-1|TRBD1|many|TRBV5-5
CASSFQGDTEAFF
TGTGCCAGCAGCTTCCAGGGGGACACTGAAGCTTTCTTT
>TRBJ2-3|-|-|TRBV7-2
CASSFTLTDTQYF
TGTGCCAGCAGCTTTACCCTCACAGATACGCAGTATTTT
>TRBJ2-1|-|-|TRBV6-5
CASSYRGGDRSNEQFF
TGTGCCAGCAGTTACAGGGGGGGGGACAGGAGCAATGAGCAGTTCTTC
>TRBJ2-7|-|-|TRBV27
CASSPRGGRREQYF
TGTGCCAGCAGTCCCCGAGGTGGGCGCAGGGAGCAGTACTTC